This T cell receptor beta chain was observed in a study of control samples from healthy donors and cancer patients. Some clones are missing from TCRdb's copy, which holds only in-frame ones; the method was immunoSEQ multiplex PCR. The data show under 150,000 clones, about 89% seen once. The V and J ends lost 0 bases and 11 bases respectively, with 8 bases between them. CDR1 is LGHDT and CDR2 is YNNKEL in the germline V gene (reference sequence). The CDR3 covers 12 residues. This rearrangement joins TRBV3-1 (or the pseudogene TRBV3-2) to TRBJ1-5, with D possibly being TRBD1 (5 bases). Sequenced sample: blood. This clonotype originated in a man aged 25-45 years in good health. DNA for the CDR3: TGTGCCAGCAGCCAAGATGGGGGGGCCCAGCATTTT. Protein sequence: CASSQDGGAQHF.